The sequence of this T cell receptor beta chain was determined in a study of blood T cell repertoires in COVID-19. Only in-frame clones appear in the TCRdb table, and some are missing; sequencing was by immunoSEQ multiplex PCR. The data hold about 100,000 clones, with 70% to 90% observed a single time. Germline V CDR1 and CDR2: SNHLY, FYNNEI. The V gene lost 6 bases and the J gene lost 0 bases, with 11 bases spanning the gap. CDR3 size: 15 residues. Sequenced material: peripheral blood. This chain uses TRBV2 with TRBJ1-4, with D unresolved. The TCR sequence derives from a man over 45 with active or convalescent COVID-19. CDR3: CASRQYRATNEKLFF. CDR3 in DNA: TGTGCCAGCAGACAATACAGAGCAACTAATGAAAAACTGTTTTTT.